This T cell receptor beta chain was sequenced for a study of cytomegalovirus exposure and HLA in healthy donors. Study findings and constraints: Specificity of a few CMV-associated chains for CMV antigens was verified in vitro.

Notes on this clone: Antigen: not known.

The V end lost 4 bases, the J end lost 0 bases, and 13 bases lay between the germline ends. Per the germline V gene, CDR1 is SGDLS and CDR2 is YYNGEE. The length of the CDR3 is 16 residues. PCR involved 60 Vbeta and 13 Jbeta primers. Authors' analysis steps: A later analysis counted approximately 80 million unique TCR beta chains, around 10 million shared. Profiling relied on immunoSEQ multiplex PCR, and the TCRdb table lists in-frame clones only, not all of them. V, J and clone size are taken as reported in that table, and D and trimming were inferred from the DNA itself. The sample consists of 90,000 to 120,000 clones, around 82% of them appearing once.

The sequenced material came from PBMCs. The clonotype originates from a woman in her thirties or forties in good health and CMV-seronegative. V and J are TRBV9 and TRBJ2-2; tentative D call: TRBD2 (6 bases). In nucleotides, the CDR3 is TGTGCCAGCAGCCCAGCAGCGGGCGCGAACACCGGGGAGCTGTTTTTT. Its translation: CASSPAAGANTGELFF. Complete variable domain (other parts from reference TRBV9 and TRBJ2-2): DSGVTQTPKHLITATGQRVTLRCSPRSGDLSVYWYQQSLDQGLQFLIQYYNGEERAKGNILERFSAQQFPDLHSELNLSSLELGDSALYFCASSPAAGANTGELFFGEGSRLTVL.